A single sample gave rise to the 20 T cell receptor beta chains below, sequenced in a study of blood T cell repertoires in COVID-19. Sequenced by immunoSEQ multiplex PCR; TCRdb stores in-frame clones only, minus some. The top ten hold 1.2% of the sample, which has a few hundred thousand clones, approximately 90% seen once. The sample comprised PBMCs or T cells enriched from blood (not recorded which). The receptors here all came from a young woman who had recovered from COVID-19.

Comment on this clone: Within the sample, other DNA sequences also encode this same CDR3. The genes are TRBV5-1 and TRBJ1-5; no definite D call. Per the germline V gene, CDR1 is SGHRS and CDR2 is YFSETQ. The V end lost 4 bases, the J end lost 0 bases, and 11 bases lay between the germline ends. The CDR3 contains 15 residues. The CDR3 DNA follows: TGCGCCAGCAGCCCACGCGGGGATAGCAATCAGCCCCAGCATTTT. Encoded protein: CASSPRGDSNQPQHF.

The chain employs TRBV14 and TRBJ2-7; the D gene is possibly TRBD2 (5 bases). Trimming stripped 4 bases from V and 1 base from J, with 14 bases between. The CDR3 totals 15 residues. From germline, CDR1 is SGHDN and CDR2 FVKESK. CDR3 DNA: TGTGCCAGCAGCCGAGGCGGGTACCGTTCCTACGAGCAGTACTTC. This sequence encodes CASSRGGYRSYEQYF.

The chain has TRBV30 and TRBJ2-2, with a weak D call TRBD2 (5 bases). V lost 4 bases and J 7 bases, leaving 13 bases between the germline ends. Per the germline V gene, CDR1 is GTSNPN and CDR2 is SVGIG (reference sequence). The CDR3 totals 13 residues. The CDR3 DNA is TGTGCCTGGACCCCCGGGGAAGGCGGGGAGCTGTTTTTT. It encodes CAWTPGEGGELFF.

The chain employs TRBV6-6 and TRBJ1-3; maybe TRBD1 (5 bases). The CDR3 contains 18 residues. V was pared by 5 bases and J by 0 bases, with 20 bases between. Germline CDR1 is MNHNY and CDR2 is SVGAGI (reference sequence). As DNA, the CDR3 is TGTGCCAGCAGTCCCCGAGGCCCAGGGCGCTTCTCTGGAAACACCATATATTTT. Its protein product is CASSPRGPGRFSGNTIYF.

CDR3 DNA: TGTGCCAGCAACGCCGGGACAGGGCCGAATCAGCCCCAGCATTTT. Translation gives CASNAGTGPNQPQHF. V is TRBV6-5 and J is TRBJ1-5; 9 positions agree with TRBD1. CDR1 is MNHEY and CDR2 is SVGAGI in the germline V gene. The length of the CDR3 is 15 residues. The V segment lost 7 bases and the J segment 4 bases; nucleotides outside the gene matches: 8.

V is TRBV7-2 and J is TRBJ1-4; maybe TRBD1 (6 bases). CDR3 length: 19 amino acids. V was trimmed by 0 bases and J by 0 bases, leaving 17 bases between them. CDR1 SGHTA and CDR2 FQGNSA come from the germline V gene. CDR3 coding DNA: TGTGCCAGCAGCTTAGCGGTGGCAGGGGTTAGATCAACTAATGAAAAACTGTTTTTT. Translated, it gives CASSLAVAGVRSTNEKLFF.

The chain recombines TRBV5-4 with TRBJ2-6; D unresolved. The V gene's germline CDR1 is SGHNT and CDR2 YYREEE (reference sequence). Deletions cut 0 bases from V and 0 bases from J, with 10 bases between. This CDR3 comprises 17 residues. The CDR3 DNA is TGTGCCAGCAGCTTGGGTCATGCTACCTCTGGGGCCAACGTCCTGACTTTC. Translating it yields CASSLGHATSGANVLTF.

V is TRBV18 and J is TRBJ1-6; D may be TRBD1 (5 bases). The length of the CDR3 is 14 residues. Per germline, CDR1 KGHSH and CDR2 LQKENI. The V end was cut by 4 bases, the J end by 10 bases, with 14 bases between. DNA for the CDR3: TGTGCCAGCTCACGAGGGACTCCGGGGTCACCCCTCCACTTT. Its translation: CASSRGTPGSPLHF.

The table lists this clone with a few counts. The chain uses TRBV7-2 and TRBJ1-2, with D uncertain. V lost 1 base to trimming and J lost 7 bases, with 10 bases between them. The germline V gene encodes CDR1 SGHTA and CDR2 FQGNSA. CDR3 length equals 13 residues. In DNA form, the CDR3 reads TGTGCCAGCAGCTTAGGCGAGGGTTTTGGCTACACCTTC. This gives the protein CASSLGEGFGYTF.

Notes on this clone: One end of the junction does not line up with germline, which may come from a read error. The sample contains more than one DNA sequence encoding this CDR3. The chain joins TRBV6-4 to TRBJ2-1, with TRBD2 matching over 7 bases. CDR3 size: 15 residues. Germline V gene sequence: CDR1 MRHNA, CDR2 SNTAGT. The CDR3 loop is CASSEVGLGGTEQFF. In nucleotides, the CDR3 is TGTGCCAGTAGTGAAGTGGGATTGGGGGGGACTGAGCAGTTCTTC.

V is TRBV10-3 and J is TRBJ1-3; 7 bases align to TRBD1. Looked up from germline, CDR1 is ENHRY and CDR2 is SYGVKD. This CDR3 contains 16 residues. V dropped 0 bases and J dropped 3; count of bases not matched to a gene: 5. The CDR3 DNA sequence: TGTGCCATCAGTGAGTCAGGACAGGACTTTGGAAACACCATATATTTT. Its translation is CAISESGQDFGNTIYF.

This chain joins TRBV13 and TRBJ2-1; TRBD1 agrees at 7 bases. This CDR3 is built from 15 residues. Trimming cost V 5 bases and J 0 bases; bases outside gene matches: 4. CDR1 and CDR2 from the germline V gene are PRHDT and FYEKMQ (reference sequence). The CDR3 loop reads CASSADRSSYNEQFF. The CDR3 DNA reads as TGTGCCAGCAGCGCGGACAGGAGCTCCTACAATGAGCAGTTCTTC. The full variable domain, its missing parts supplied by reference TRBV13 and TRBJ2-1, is AAGVIQSPRHLIKEKRETATLKCYPIPRHDTVYWYQQGPGQDPQFLISFYEKMQSDKGSIPDRFSAQQFSDYHSELNMSSLELGDSALYFCASSADRSSYNEQFFGPGTRLTVL.

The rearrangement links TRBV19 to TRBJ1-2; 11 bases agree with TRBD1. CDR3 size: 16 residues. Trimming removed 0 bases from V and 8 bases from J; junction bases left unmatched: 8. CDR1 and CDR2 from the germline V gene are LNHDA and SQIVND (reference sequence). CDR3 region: CASSIEAGTGGFGYTF. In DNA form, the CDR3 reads TGTGCCAGTAGTATAGAAGCCGGGACAGGGGGTTTCGGCTACACCTTC.

CDR3 nucleotide sequence: TGTGCCAGCAGTTATTCGGGTCCCGAAAAACTGTTTTTT. Its translation is CASSYSGPEKLFF. J is TRBJ1-4 and V is TRBV6-2 or TRBV6-3; the D is unclear. Trimming left V 3 bases short and J 8 bases short, with 10 bases between. Germline values: CDR1 MNHEY, CDR2 SVGEGT. This CDR3 contains 13 residues.

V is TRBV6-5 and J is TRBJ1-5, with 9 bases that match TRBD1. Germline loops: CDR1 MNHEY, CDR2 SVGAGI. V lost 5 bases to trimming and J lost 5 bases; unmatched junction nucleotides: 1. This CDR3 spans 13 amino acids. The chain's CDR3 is CASSRTGDQPQHF. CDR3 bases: TGTGCCAGCAGTAGGACAGGGGATCAGCCCCAGCATTTT.

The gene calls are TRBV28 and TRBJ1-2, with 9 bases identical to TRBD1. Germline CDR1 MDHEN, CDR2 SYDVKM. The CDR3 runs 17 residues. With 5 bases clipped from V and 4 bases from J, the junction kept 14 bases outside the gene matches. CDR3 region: CASSRDRAGIGTYGYTF. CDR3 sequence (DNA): TGTGCCAGCAGTCGGGACAGGGCTGGGATCGGCACCTATGGCTACACCTTC.

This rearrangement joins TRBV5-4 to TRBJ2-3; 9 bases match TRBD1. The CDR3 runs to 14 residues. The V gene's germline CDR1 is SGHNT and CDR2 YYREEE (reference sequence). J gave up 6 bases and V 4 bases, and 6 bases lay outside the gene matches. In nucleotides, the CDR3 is TGTGCCAGCAGCCCCCGGGACAGGGTCGATACGCAGTATTTT. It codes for CASSPRDRVDTQYF.

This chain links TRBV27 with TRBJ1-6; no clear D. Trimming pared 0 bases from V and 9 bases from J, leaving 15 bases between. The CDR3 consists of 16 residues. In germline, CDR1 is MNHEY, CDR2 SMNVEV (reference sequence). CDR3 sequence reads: CASSLSITWEGSPLHF. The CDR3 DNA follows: TGTGCCAGCAGTTTATCGATAACGTGGGAGGGTTCACCCCTCCACTTT.

The CDR3 region is CASSDSFRVSLGEQYF. The CDR3 DNA reads as TGTGCCAGCAGTGATAGTTTCAGGGTTTCCTTAGGCGAGCAGTACTTC. The chain combines TRBV6-1 with TRBJ2-7; maybe TRBD1 (5 bases). This CDR3 comprises 16 residues. Germline assignment: CDR1 MNHNS and CDR2 SASEGT. Trimming cost V 3 bases and J 6 bases, with 21 bases left between them.

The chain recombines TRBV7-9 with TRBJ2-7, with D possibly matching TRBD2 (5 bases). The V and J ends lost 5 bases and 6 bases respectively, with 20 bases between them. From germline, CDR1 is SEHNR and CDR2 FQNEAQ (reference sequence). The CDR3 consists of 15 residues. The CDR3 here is CASSPRDDGVVEQYF. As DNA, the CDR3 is TGTGCCAGCAGCCCCCGGGATGATGGGGTTGTCGAGCAGTACTTC.